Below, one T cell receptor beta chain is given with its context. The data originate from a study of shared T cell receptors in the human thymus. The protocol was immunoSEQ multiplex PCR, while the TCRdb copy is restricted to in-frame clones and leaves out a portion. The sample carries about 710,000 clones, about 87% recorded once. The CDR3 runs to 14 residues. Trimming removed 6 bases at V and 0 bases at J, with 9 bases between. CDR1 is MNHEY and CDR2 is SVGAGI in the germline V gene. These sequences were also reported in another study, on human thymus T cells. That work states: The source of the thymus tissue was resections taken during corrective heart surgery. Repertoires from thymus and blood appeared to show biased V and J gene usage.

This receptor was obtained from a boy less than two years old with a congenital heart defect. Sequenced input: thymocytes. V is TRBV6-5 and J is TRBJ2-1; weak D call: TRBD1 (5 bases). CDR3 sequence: CASRNRSSYNEQFF. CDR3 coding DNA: TGTGCCAGCAGGAACAGGAGCTCCTACAATGAGCAGTTCTTC.